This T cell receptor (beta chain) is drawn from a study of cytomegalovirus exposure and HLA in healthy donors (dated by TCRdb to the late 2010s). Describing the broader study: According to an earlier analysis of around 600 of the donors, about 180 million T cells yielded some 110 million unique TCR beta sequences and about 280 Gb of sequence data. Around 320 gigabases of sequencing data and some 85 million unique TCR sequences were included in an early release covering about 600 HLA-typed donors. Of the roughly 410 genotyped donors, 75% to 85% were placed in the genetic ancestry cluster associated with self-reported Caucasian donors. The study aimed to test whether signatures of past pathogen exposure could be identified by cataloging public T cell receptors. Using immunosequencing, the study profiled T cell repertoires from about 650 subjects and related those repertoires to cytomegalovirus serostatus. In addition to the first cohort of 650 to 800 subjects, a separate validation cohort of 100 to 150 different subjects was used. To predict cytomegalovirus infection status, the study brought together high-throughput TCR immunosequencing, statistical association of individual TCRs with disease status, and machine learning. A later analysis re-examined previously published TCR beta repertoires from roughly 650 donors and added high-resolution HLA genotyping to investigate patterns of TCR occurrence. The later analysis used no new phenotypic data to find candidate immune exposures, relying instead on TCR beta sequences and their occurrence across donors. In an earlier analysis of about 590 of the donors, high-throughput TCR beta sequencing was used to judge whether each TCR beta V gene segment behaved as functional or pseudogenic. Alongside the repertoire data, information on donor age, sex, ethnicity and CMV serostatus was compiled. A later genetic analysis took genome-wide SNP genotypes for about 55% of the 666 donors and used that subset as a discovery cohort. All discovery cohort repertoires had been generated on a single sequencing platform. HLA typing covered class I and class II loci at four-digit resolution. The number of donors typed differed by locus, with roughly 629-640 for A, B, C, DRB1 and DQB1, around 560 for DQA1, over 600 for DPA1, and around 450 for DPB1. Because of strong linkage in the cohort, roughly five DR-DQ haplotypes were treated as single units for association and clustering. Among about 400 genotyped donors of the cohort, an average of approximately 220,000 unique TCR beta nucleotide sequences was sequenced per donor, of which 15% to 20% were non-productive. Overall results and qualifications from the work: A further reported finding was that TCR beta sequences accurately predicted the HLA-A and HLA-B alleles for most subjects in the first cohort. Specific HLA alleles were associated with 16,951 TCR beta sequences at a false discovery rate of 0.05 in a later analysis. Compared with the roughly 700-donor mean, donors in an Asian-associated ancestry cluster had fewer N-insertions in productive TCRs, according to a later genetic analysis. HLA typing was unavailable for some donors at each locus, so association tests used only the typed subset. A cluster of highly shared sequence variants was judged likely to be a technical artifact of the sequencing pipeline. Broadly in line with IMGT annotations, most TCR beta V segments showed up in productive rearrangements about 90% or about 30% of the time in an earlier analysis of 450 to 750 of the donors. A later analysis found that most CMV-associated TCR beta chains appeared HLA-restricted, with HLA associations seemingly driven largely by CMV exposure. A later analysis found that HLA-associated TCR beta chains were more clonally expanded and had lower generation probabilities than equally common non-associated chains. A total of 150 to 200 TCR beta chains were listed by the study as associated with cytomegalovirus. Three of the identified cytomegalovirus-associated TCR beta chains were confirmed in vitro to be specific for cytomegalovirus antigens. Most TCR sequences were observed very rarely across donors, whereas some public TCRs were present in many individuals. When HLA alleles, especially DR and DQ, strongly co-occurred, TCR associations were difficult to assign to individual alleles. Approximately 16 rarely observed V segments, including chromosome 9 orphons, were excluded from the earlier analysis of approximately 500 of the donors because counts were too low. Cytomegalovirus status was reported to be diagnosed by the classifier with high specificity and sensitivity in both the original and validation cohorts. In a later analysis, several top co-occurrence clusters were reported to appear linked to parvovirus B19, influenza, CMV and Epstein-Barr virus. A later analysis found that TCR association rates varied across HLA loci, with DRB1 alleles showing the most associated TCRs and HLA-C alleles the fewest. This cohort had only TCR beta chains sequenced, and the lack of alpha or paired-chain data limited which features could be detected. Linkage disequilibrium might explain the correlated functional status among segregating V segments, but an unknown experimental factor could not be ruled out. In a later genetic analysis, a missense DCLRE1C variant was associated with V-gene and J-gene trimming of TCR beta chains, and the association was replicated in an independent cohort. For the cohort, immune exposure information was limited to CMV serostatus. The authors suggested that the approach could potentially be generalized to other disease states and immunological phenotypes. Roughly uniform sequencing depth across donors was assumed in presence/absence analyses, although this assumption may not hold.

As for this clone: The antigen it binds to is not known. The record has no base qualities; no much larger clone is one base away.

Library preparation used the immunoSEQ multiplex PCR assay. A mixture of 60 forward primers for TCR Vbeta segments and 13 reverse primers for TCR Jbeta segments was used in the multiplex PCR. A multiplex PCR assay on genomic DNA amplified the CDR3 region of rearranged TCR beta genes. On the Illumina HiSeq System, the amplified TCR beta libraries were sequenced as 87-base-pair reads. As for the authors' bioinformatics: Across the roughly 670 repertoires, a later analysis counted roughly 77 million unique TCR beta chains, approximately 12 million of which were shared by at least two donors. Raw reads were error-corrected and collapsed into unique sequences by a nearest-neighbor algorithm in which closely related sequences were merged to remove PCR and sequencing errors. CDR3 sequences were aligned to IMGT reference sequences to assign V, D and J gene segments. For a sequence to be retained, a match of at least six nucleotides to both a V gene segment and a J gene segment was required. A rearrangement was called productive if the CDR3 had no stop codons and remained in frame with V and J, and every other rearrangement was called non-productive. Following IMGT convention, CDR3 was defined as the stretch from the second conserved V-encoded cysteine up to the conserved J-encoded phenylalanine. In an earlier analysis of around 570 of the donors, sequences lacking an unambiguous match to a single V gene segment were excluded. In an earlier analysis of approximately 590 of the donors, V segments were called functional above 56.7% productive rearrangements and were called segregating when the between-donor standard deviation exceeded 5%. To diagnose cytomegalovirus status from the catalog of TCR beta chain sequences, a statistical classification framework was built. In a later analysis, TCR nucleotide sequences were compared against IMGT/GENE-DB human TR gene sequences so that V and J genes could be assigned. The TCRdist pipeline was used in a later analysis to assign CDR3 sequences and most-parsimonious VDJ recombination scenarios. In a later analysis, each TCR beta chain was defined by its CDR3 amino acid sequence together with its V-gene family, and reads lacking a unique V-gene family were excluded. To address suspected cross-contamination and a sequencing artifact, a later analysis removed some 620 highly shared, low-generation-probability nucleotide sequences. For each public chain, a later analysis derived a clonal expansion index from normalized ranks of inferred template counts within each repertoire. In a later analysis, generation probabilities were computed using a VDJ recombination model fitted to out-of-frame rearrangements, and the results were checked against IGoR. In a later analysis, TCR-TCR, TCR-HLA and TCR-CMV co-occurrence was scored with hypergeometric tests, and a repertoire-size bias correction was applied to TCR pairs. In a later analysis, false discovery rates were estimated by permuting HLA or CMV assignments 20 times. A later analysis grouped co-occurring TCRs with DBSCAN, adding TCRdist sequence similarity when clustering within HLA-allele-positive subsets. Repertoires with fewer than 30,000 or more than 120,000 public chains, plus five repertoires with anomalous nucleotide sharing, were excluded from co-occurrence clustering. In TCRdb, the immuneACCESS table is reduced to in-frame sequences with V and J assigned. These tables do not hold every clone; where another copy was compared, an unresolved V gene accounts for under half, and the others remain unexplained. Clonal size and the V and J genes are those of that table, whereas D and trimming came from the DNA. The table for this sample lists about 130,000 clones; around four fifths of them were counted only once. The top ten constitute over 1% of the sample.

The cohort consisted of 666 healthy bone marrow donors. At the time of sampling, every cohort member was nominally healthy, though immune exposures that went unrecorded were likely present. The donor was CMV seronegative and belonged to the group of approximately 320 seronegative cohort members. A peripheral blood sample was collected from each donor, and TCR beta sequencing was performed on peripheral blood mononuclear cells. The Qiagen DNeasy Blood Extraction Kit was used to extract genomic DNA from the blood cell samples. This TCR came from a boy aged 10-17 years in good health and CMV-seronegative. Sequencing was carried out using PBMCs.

The nucleotide sequence is given as TGTGCCAGCAGTGAAACTAGCGGGGGTTCCAATGAGCAGTTCTTC. Protein translation: CASSETSGGSNEQFF. The chain employs TRBV6-1 and TRBJ2-1; a stretch of 11 junction bases matches TRBD2. Here V drops 2 bases and J drops 6 bases, and the junction holds 3 bases not matched to any gene. Measured from the cysteine to the phenylalanine, the CDR3 is 15 residues long. Only the CDR3 portion is preserved as DNA: 45 bases, with reading frame beginning at the first base. From the germline V gene, CDR1 is MNHNS and CDR2 is SASEGT.